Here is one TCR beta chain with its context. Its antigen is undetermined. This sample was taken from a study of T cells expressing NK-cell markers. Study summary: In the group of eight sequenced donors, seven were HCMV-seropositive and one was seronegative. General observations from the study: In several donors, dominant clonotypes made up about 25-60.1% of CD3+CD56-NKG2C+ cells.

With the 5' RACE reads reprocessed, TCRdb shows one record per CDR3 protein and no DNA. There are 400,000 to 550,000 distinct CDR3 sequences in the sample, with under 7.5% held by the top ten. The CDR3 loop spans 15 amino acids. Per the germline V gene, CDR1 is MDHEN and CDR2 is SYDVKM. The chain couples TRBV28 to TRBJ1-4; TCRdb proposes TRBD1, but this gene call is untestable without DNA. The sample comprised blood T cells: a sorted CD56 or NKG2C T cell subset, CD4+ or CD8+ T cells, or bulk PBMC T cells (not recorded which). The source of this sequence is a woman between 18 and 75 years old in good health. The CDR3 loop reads CASSPNPGRLEKLFF.